A single sample is the source of the 8 T cell receptor beta chains below, sequenced in a study of blood T cell repertoires in COVID-19. Only in-frame clones appear in the TCRdb table, and some are missing; sequencing was by immunoSEQ multiplex PCR. The data contain fewer than 500,000 clones, more than 70% of them singletons. The specimen was PBMCs or T cells enriched from blood (not recorded which). The receptors stem from a man aged 30 to 39 who had recovered from COVID-19.

The rearrangement uses TRBV3-1 (or the pseudogene TRBV3-2) and TRBJ1-3; no clear D gene. CDR3 size: 11 residues. V lost 1 base and J lost 8, with 3 bases in between. Germline CDR1 is LGHDT and CDR2 is YNNKEL (reference sequence). The CDR3 sequence is CASSQVDTIYF. Written as DNA, the CDR3 is TGTGCCAGCAGCCAAGTCGACACCATATATTTT.

This clone occurred a few times. This chain joins TRBV29-1 and TRBJ1-3; D is unclear. V was cut by 5 bases and J by 5 bases, with 13 bases left in between. There are 13 residues in the CDR3. In germline, CDR1 is SQVTM, CDR2 ANQGSEA. The CDR3 sequence: CSVQEGQRNTIYF. CDR3 DNA sequence: TGCAGCGTTCAGGAGGGTCAAAGAAACACCATATATTTT. Complete variable domain (other parts from reference TRBV29-1 and TRBJ1-3): SAVISQKPSRDICQRGTSLTIQCQVDSQVTMMFWYRQQPGQSLTLIATANQGSEATYESGFVIDKFPISRPNLTFSTLTVSNMSPEDSSIYLCSVQEGQRNTIYFGEGSWLTVV.

The gene calls are TRBV7-2 and TRBJ2-1, with 12 bases fitting TRBD2. The trim removed 5 bases at V and 6 bases at J, leaving 11 bases unmatched. The CDR3 is made up of 17 amino acids. CDR1 is SGHTA and CDR2 is FQGNSA in the germline V gene. CDR3 loop: CASSPKPGLAGSNEQFF. As DNA, the CDR3 is TGTGCCAGCAGCCCCAAGCCCGGACTAGCGGGGTCCAATGAGCAGTTCTTC.

This CDR3 reads CASRMTGLGQPQHF. CDR3 DNA sequence: TGTGCCAGCAGGATGACGGGTTTAGGTCAGCCCCAGCATTTT. This chain connects TRBV27 to TRBJ1-5, with D uncertain. The V gene lost 6 bases and the J gene lost 6 bases, with 15 bases spanning the gap. The CDR3 contains 14 residues. Germline CDR1 MNHEY, CDR2 SMNVEV (reference sequence).

A single count supports this clone. V is TRBV3-1 (or the pseudogene TRBV3-2) and J is TRBJ1-5, with TRBD1 matching over 7 bases. The CDR3 has 14 amino acids. Germline V CDR1 and CDR2: LGHDT, YNNKEL (reference sequence). The junction had 4 bases not matched to a gene; V was cut back by 6 bases and J by 2 bases. CDR3 sequence reads: CASSYGTGNQPQHF. In DNA form, the CDR3 reads TGTGCCAGCAGTTACGGGACAGGCAATCAGCCCCAGCATTTT.

The chain carries TRBV7-9 and TRBJ1-2; D ambiguous. The CDR3 length is 16 residues. CDR1 is SEHNR, CDR2 FQNEAQ, per germline (reference sequence). The V and J ends lost 2 bases and 3 bases respectively, with 16 bases between them. The CDR3 sequence is CASSLIVRTADYGYTF. The CDR3 DNA reads TGTGCCAGCAGCTTAATCGTAAGGACTGCCGACTATGGCTACACCTTC.

This chain connects TRBV6-5 to TRBJ1-3; tentatively, D is TRBD1 (5 bases). The germline V and J ends were trimmed by 2 bases and 5 bases, with 10 bases remaining between them. The V gene's germline CDR1 is MNHEY and CDR2 SVGAGI. The CDR3 contains 14 residues. The CDR3 is CASSYDSSRNTIYF. CDR3 nucleotide sequence: TGTGCCAGCAGTTACGACAGTTCAAGAAACACCATATATTTT.

To note about this clone: This same CDR3 is encoded by further DNA sequences in the sample. This chain links TRBV18 with TRBJ1-2; 7 nucleotides align to TRBD1. The germline CDR1 and CDR2 sequences are KGHSH and LQKENI. The CDR3 length is 13 residues. The V and J ends lost 5 bases and 2 bases, in that order; junction bases with no gene match: 2. The CDR3 here is CASSSDRNYGYTF. The CDR3 bases are TGTGCCAGCTCATCGGACAGGAACTATGGCTACACCTTC.